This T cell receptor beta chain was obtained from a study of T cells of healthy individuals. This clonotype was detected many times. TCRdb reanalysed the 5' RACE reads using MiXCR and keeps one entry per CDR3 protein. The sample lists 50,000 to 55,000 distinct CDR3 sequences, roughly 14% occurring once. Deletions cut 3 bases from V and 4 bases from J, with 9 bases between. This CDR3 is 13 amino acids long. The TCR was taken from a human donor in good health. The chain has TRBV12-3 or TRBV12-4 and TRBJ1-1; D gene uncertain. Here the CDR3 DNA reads TGTGCCAGCAGTTTCGATTCCCGCACTGAAGCTTTCTTT. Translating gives CASSFDSRTEAFF.